The 30 T cell receptor beta chains reported below all come from one sample, sequenced in a study of CD8 T cells in cerebrospinal fluid in Alzheimer's disease. TCRdb re-called the 10x single-cell sequencing reads and shows each CDR3 protein once, DNA omitted. This repertoire includes some 1,500 distinct CDR3 sequences. The sequenced material came from cerebrospinal fluid. Receptors were obtained from a human donor in good health.

This rearrangement joins TRBV5-4 to TRBJ2-3; TCRdb's D call of TRBD2 is untestable without DNA. The CDR3 runs to 17 residues. Germline CDR1 SGHNT, CDR2 YYREEE (reference sequence). CDR3: CASSDAMPGLRTDTQYF. The full variable domain, completed using reference TRBV5-4 and TRBJ2-3, is ETGVTQSPTHLIKTRGQQVTLRCSSQSGHNTVSWYQQALGQGPQFIFQYYREEENGRGNFPPRFSGLQFPNYSSELNVNALELDDSALYLCASSDAMPGLRTDTQYFGPGTRLTVL.

Considering frequency, this clonotype is medium-sized (0.01 to 0.1%). The chain couples TRBV19 to TRBJ2-7; lacking DNA, the TRBD1 call made by TCRdb goes unchecked. Germline CDR1 is LNHDA and CDR2 is SQIVND (reference sequence). The CDR3 is 15 amino acids. CDR3 residues: CASSIGQWGAYEQYF.

This clonotype shows up as large by frequency. The CDR3 reads CASSLNPGQASRDTQYF. V and J are TRBV7-2 and TRBJ2-3; TCRdb returns TRBD1, unconfirmable since there is no DNA. CDR1 SGHTA and CDR2 FQGNSA come from the germline V gene. The CDR3 is 17 residues long. Combining the CDR3 with reference TRBV7-2 and TRBJ2-3 gives the whole variable domain GAGVSQSPSNKVTEKGKDVELRCDPISGHTALYWYRQSLGQGLEFLIYFQGNSAPDKSGLPSDRFSAERTGGSVSTLTIQRTQQEDSAVYLCASSLNPGQASRDTQYFGPGTRLTVL.

In terms of frequency, this clonotype is medium-sized (0.01 to 0.1%). V and J are TRBV9 and TRBJ2-3; the TCRdb D gene call, TRBD1, has no DNA to confirm it. The CDR3 sequence is 15 residues long. In germline, CDR1 is SGDLS, CDR2 YYNGEE. The CDR3 sequence: CASSVGGDRTDTQYF. Full variable domain (remainder filled in from reference TRBV9 and TRBJ2-3): DSGVTQTPKHLITATGQRVTLRCSPRSGDLSVYWYQQSLDQGLQFLIQYYNGEERAKGNILERFSAQQFPDLHSELNLSSLELGDSALYFCASSVGGDRTDTQYFGPGTRLTVL.

The chain employs TRBV9 and TRBJ2-3. The CDR3 runs 15 residues. In germline, CDR1 is SGDLS, CDR2 YYNGEE. CDR3 protein: CASSVAGDRTDTQYF.

This clonotype is called medium-sized based on its frequency. The J gene is TRBJ2-1, the V gene TRBV7-2. The CDR3 totals 14 residues. Germline V gene data show CDR1 as SGHTA and CDR2 as FQGNSA. CDR3 sequence: CASSLPGPHNEQFF.

This clonotype is medium-sized by frequency. This chain joins TRBV11-2 and TRBJ2-1; TCRdb proposes TRBD1, but this gene call is untestable without DNA. This CDR3 comprises 14 residues. Germline CDR1 and CDR2: SGHAT and FQNNGV. The CDR3 loop is CASSFGGRDNEQFF.

This clonotype ranks as medium-sized in terms of frequency. The chain joins TRBV5-7 to TRBJ2-7; TCRdb proposes TRBD2, but this gene call is untestable without DNA. TRBV5-7 is an ORF, and what it does is uncertain. This CDR3 comprises 14 residues. CDR3 in amino acids: CASSSQLVSYEQYF.

This clonotype is identified as medium-sized from frequency. The genes are TRBV9 and TRBJ1-3; lacking DNA, the TRBD1 call made by TCRdb goes unchecked. The length of the CDR3 is 14 residues. The germline V gene has CDR1 SGDLS and CDR2 YYNGEE. This chain's CDR3 is CASSVEGDGNTIYF.

The chain is built from TRBV7-9 and TRBJ2-7. The CDR3 is made up of 14 amino acids. Germline CDR1 and CDR2: SEHNR and FQNEAQ (reference sequence). The CDR3 spells CASNTVGMSYEQYF.

This clonotype shows up as medium-sized (0.01 to 0.1%) by frequency. V is TRBV6-6 and J is TRBJ2-1. The germline gives CDR1 MNHNY, CDR2 SVGAGI (reference sequence). The CDR3 sequence is 15 residues long. CDR3 residues: CASSYSELPHNEQFF.

This chain uses TRBV27 with TRBJ1-5; TCRdb lists TRBD1, though no DNA is available to test this call. The CDR3 consists of 20 residues. The germline gives CDR1 MNHEY, CDR2 SMNVEV (reference sequence). The CDR3 protein is CASSPHRERGLLYSNQPQHF.

This clonotype is labeled medium-sized based on frequency. CDR3 in amino acids: CASSPGVGEGEKLFF. This chain connects TRBV12-3 or TRBV12-4 to TRBJ1-4. This CDR3 contains 15 residues.

According to its frequency, this clonotype is medium-sized (0.01 to 0.1%). The chain employs TRBV25-1 and TRBJ2-1. This CDR3 is built from 14 residues. Germline CDR1 and CDR2: MGHDK and SYGVNS. The CDR3 sequence is CASSEGGFYNEQFF. Complete variable domain (other parts from reference TRBV25-1 and TRBJ2-1): EADIYQTPRYLVIGTGKKITLECSQTMGHDKMYWYQQDPGMELHLIHYSYGVNSTEKGDLSSESTVSRIRTEHFPLTLESARPSHTSQYLCASSEGGFYNEQFFGPGTRLTVL.

Judged by frequency, this clonotype is medium-sized. This chain connects TRBV9 to TRBJ2-3. The CDR3 loop spans 17 amino acids. Germline V gene data show CDR1 as SGDLS and CDR2 as YYNGEE. This chain's CDR3 is CASSVEGPTTSTDTQYF.

Frequency places this clonotype as medium-sized. The V call is TRBV30, the J call TRBJ1-1. The CDR3 loop spans 13 amino acids. CDR1 is GTSNPN, CDR2 SVGIG, per germline (reference sequence). This CDR3 is CAWSVSRDTEAFF.

By frequency, this clonotype registers medium-sized. The rearrangement links TRBV5-1 to TRBJ2-7; TCRdb names TRBD2, which stays unverified in the absence of DNA. The CDR3 length is 15 residues. Per the germline V gene, CDR1 is SGHRS and CDR2 is YFSETQ. CDR3 loop: CASSLNGGPTYEQYF.

This clonotype is called medium-sized based on its frequency. The rearrangement links TRBV7-2 to TRBJ1-4; TCRdb picks TRBD1, but there is no DNA to check that call. This CDR3 spans 15 amino acids. CDR1 and CDR2 from the germline V gene are SGHTA and FQGNSA. CDR3 sequence: CASSSSRGRREKLFF.

This clonotype shows up as medium-sized by frequency. The chain employs TRBV6-6 and TRBJ2-7. CDR1 is MNHNY and CDR2 is SVGAGI in the germline V gene (reference sequence). The CDR3 is made up of 11 amino acids. This CDR3 reads CASRGSYEQYF.

This clonotype is called medium-sized based on its frequency. The V and J genes are TRBV9 and TRBJ2-3. Germline lookup yields CDR1 SGDLS and CDR2 YYNGEE. The CDR3 contains 14 residues. CDR3 loop: CASTGRLNTDTQYF.

This clonotype ranks as medium-sized in terms of frequency. This CDR3 is CASSLQGTGANYGYTF. The chain recombines TRBV5-1 with TRBJ1-2; TCRdb's assignment of TRBD1 cannot be checked, as there is no DNA. In germline, CDR1 is SGHRS, CDR2 YFSETQ. The CDR3 is 16 residues long.

In terms of frequency, this clonotype is medium-sized. CDR3 sequence reads: CASSRASNSPLHF. J is TRBJ1-6 and V is TRBV28. CDR1 and CDR2 (germline): MDHEN, SYDVKM. CDR3 size: 13 residues.

The rearrangement uses TRBV20-1 and TRBJ1-4. Germline V gives CDR1 DFQATT, CDR2 SNEGSKA (reference sequence). This CDR3 comprises 15 residues. The CDR3 reads CSAPRGGGIDEKLFF.

This clonotype is large by frequency. V gene TRBV5-6 combines with J gene TRBJ2-7; absent DNA, TCRdb's TRBD1 call cannot be checked. Germline lookup yields CDR1 SGHDT and CDR2 YYEEEE. This CDR3 contains 15 residues. The CDR3 sequence: CASSLWGGYLYEQYF.

This clonotype is deemed medium-sized by its frequency. The chain links TRBV11-3 to TRBJ2-3; TCRdb outputs TRBD1, but without DNA this stays unchecked. The V gene's germline CDR1 is SGHNT and CDR2 YENEEA. The CDR3 runs to 18 residues. This CDR3 is CASSFSKHTGRGADTQYF.

This clonotype registers medium-sized by frequency. The chain couples TRBV5-6 to TRBJ2-3; TCRdb calls TRBD1, which cannot be checked without DNA. Germline V lookup: CDR1 SGHDT, CDR2 YYEEEE. This CDR3 region has 15 residues. The CDR3 region is CASSLGGGRADTQYF.

Its frequency marks this clonotype as medium-sized (0.01 to 0.1%). The chain employs TRBV20-1 and TRBJ2-7. Germline V gene data show CDR1 as DFQATT and CDR2 as SNEGSKA (reference sequence). CDR3 length: 16 residues. CDR3 sequence reads: CSAPAKDTGNPYEQYF.

This clonotype registers medium-sized by frequency. This chain joins TRBV18 and TRBJ2-7; lacking DNA, the TRBD1 call made by TCRdb goes unchecked. CDR3 size: 13 residues. Germline-derived CDR1 and CDR2 are KGHSH and LQKENI. CDR3 sequence: CASSQQGIYEQYF.

This clonotype is called medium-sized based on its frequency. The chain is built from TRBV29-1 and TRBJ2-7; TCRdb selects TRBD1, and the lack of DNA leaves this call unchecked. The CDR3 length is 12 residues. The germline V gene has CDR1 SQVTM and CDR2 ANQGSEA. CDR3 sequence reads: CSVEATGDEQYF.

This clonotype is called medium-sized based on its frequency. This chain links TRBV20-1 with TRBJ1-1. CDR1 is DFQATT, CDR2 SNEGSKA, per germline (reference sequence). This CDR3 comprises 16 residues. The CDR3 sequence is CSADEVGGWTNTEAFF.